The rows below give T cell receptor beta chains drawn from one sample of a study of CXCR3-negative and CXCR3-positive naive CD8 T cells. TCRdb derives one entry per CDR3 protein from the 5' RACE reads, leaving out DNA. The ten top clones account for approximately 0.3%, within a sample of some 130,000 distinct CDR3 sequences. Sequencing input: naive CXCR3- CD8+ T cells from blood. The receptors here all came from a human donor in good health. Some clones in this sample may be carry-over from other donors' samples. The CDR3 runs from the conserved cysteine through the conserved F or W.

J gene | V gene | CDR3 length | CDR3 protein
TRBJ2-3 | TRBV7-9 | 15 | CASSLVGRDTDTQYF
TRBJ2-5 | TRBV7-3 | 15 | CASSEGLGSQETQYF
TRBJ2-7 | TRBV7-7 | 15 | CASSPGVGSLYEQYF
TRBJ1-5 | TRBV6-5 | 12 | CASSDLGGPQHF
TRBJ1-1 | TRBV7-7 | 13 | CASSLEPNTEAFF
TRBJ2-1 | TRBV28 | 15 | CASSFILQARNEQFF
TRBJ2-1 | TRBV4-3 | 15 | CASSQDLFTYNEQFF
TRBJ2-7 | TRBV28 | 17 | CATVIPPWSATTYEQYF
TRBJ2-7 | TRBV5-1 | 15 | CASSQTSAPAYEQYF
TRBJ2-2 | TRBV5-6 | 15 | CASSINQAADGELFF
TRBJ2-7 | TRBV29-1 | 14 | CSVEGVAGAYEQYF
TRBJ1-5 | TRBV28 | 15 | CASRDSKLQSVAQHF
TRBJ1-6 | TRBV7-6 | 16 | CASSLALPRANSPLHF
TRBJ2-1 | TRBV28 | 14 | CASSLPGRHNEQFF
TRBJ2-2 | TRBV20-1 | 14 | CSATQGLWTGELFF
TRBJ2-4 | TRBV5-8 | 16 | CASRLRDALAKNIQYF
TRBJ2-1 | TRBV18 | 14 | CASSPSYLDNEQFF
TRBJ2-7 | TRBV7-8 | 13 | CASSLVVSYEQYF
TRBJ2-7 | TRBV28 | 13 | CASSLRVYYEQYF
TRBJ2-2 | TRBV29-1 | 15 | CSVEEGRGNTGELFF
TRBJ2-3 | TRBV20-1 | 15 | CSASPRALHTDTQYF
TRBJ2-7 | TRBV2 | 12 | CASSDGFYEQYF
TRBJ2-1 | TRBV5-1 | 14 | CASSLVSGGNEQFF
TRBJ2-4 | TRBV14 | 17 | CASSQGPEGIAKNIQYF
TRBJ1-6 | TRBV7-9 | 15 | CASSGSQGLAAPLHF
TRBJ2-2 | TRBV14 | 16 | CASSQGSRVVAGELFF
TRBJ1-1 | TRBV12-3/TRBV12-4 | 13 | CARSLDSQNEAFF
TRBJ2-7 | TRBV29-1 | 12 | CSVTSGSYEQYF
TRBJ1-2 | TRBV15 | 14 | CATSRDWGSSGYTF
TRBJ1-5 | TRBV10-3 | 17 | CAISDPTEGLANQPQHF
TRBJ2-1 | TRBV7-9 | 12 | CASSAGGSEQFF
TRBJ2-1 | TRBV18 | 16 | CASSPPGGLSYNEQFF
TRBJ2-1 | TRBV7-9 | 14 | CASIPPGKSNEQFF
TRBJ2-1 | TRBV28 | 16 | CASSPWERGGLAEQFF
TRBJ1-1 | TRBV7-9 | 12 | CASSKENTEAFF
TRBJ2-3 | TRBV9 | 14 | CASSPGASTDTQYF
TRBJ2-7 | TRBV5-6 | 15 | CASNTRGYLSYEQYF
TRBJ1-1 | TRBV4-3 | 13 | CASSPIMNTEAFF
TRBJ2-1 | TRBV27 | 12 | CASVGDYNEQFF
TRBJ2-7 | TRBV29-1 | 12 | CSAVGDSYEQYF
TRBJ2-7 | TRBV7-9 | 13 | CASSSGRIYEQYF
TRBJ2-1 | TRBV7-9 | 17 | CASNPTTSGGAYNEQFF
TRBJ2-7 | TRBV29-1 | 14 | CSVVGGHRSYEQYF
TRBJ1-3 | TRBV4-1 | 15 | CASRETGGPGNTIYF
TRBJ1-2 | TRBV7-9 | 16 | CASSLDGAGANYGYTF
TRBJ2-7 | TRBV29-1 | 12 | CSVGTGGDEQYF
TRBJ2-7 | TRBV5-5 | 14 | CASSSRSSTYEQYF
TRBJ2-3 | TRBV5-5 | 17 | CASSLETGAPFTDTQYF
TRBJ1-2 | TRBV20-1 | 15 | CSAVVIVGGGYGYTF
TRBJ2-7 | TRBV2 | 16 | CASHARGTPSSYEQYF
TRBJ1-5 | TRBV7-6 | 15 | CASSLGQGNNQPQHF